This TCR beta chain is drawn from a study of control samples from healthy donors and cancer patients. The CDR3 sequence is 13 residues long. Germline V gene sequence: CDR1 GTSNPN, CDR2 SVGIG (reference sequence). The V end was cut by 4 bases, the J end by 4 bases, with 11 bases between. A few counts support this clone. Here immunoSEQ multiplex PCR was the method, and the copy in TCRdb shows in-frame clones only, minus some. The data contain fewer than 200,000 clones, nearly 96% of them singletons. The receptor was isolated from a woman in her thirties in good health. J is TRBJ1-5 and V is TRBV30, with D tentatively TRBD1 (5 bases). Material: blood. The CDR3 is CAWKEGTNQPQHF. CDR3 nucleotide sequence: TGTGCCTGGAAGGAAGGGACGAATCAGCCCCAGCATTTT.